This is a list of T cell receptor beta chains from one sample in a study of blood T cell repertoires in COVID-19. Measured with immunoSEQ multiplex PCR; TCRdb has only the in-frame clones, and not every one. Of 350,000 or so clones in the sample, approximately 89% are singletons; the top ten hold about 3.9%. The sample consisted of peripheral blood. Receptors were obtained from a woman aged 60-75 years with COVID-19, enrolled during active disease. Each CDR3 is given with its conserved first and last residue. The D gene is left open where the match is weak. Expanded clones get a size class; other rows say once, few or many, or leave the size out.

- TRBJ1-5 TRBV5-6 once CASSLVGSGAGPQHF TGTGCCAGCAGCTTGGTGGGATCAGGGGCTGGGCCCCAGCATTTT
TRBD1 TRBJ1-6 TRBV6-5 - CASRPRQGSPLHF TGTGCCAGCAGGCCTAGACAGGGTTCACCCCTCCACTTT
TRBD1 TRBJ1-5 TRBV6-6 - CASNPGDRVSNQPQHF TGTGCCTCCAATCCCGGGGACAGGGTGAGCAATCAGCCCCAGCATTTT
TRBD1 TRBJ1-2 TRBV12-3/TRBV12-4 - CASSQTGGFGYTF TGTGCCAGCAGCCAGACAGGGGGATTTGGCTACACCTTC
TRBD1 TRBJ1-1 TRBV27 - CASSSRDRTNTEAFF TGTGCCAGCAGTTCCCGGGACAGAACGAACACTGAAGCTTTCTTT
TRBD1 TRBJ1-2 TRBV5-1 - CASSGDSLNYGYTF TGCGCCAGCTCCGGGGACAGTCTTAACTATGGCTACACCTTC
TRBD1 TRBJ1-2 TRBV3-1/TRBV3-2 - CASSRHGQGGDGYTF TGTGCCAGCAGCCGCCATGGACAGGGTGGGGATGGCTACACCTTC
- TRBJ1-1 TRBV18 - CASSLTNRVVNTEAFF TGTGCCAGCTCACTCACAAACAGGGTCGTTAACACTGAAGCTTTCTTT
TRBD1 TRBJ1-1 TRBV10-1 - CASSPWTGGTEAFF TGCGCCAGCAGTCCATGGACAGGAGGGACTGAAGCTTTCTTT
- TRBJ2-7 TRBV7-2 - CASSLDIRSYEQYF TGTGCCAGCAGCTTGGACATTAGATCCTACGAGCAGTACTTC
- TRBJ2-5 TRBV24-1 once CATSDFESDFEETQYF TGTGCCACCAGTGATTTCGAATCGGACTTCGAAGAGACCCAGTACTTC
TRBD1 TRBJ1-2 TRBV11-2 - CASSPDRIGYTF TGTGCCAGCAGCCCGGACAGGATTGGCTACACCTTC
TRBD1 TRBJ2-5 TRBV28 once CASLTPAGQGVETQYF TGTGCCAGCTTGACCCCGGCGGGACAGGGCGTAGAGACCCAGTACTTC
TRBD1 TRBJ2-4 TRBV6-2/TRBV6-3 - CASSPQGIDIQYF TGTGCCAGCAGCCCACAGGGGATAGACATTCAGTACTTC
TRBD2 TRBJ2-1 TRBV4-2 - CASSQFAGGVNEQFF TGTGCCAGCAGCCAATTCGCGGGGGGGGTCAATGAGCAGTTCTTC
- TRBJ2-5 TRBV30 - CAWSVSPGGRETQYF TGTGCCTGGAGTGTATCTCCGGGGGGCCGAGAGACCCAGTACTTC
- TRBJ1-3 TRBV7-3 - CASSWPRTAPGGNTIYF TGTGCCAGCAGCTGGCCCCGGACTGCGCCCGGAGGAAACACCATATATTTT
- TRBJ1-5 TRBV18 - CASSPRAGKQPQHF TGTGCCAGCTCCCCAAGGGCAGGGAAGCAGCCCCAGCATTTT
TRBD1 TRBJ1-4 TRBV5-1 once CASSPGTGREREKLFF TGCGCCAGCAGCCCTGGGACAGGCCGGGAGAGAGAAAAACTGTTTTTT
TRBD2 TRBJ2-7 TRBV9 - CASSPISGASYEQYF TGTGCCAGCAGCCCTATTAGCGGGGCCTCCTACGAGCAGTACTTC
- TRBJ1-2 TRBV18 - CASSPPSRANYGYTF TGTGCCAGCTCACCACCCAGCAGGGCTAACTATGGCTACACCTTC
TRBD2 TRBJ2-5 TRBV7-2 - CASSLVALAGAGGETQYF TGTGCCAGCAGCTTAGTCGCACTAGCGGGGGCGGGGGGAGAGACCCAGTACTTC
TRBD1 TRBJ1-1 TRBV7-9 - CASSSEGQGEAFF TGTGCCAGCAGTTCGGAGGGGCAGGGGGAGGCTTTCTTT
TRBD1 TRBJ1-2 TRBV2 - CASRGWRQGDSNYGYTF TGTGCCAGCAGGGGGTGGAGACAGGGGGATTCTAACTATGGCTACACCTTC
- TRBJ1-2 TRBV12-5 - CASGPRGGGYTF TGTGCTAGTGGCCCTCGGGGGGGTGGCTACACCTTC
- TRBJ1-5 TRBV2 - CASSETWQGQPQHF TGTGCCAGCAGTGAGACTTGGCAAGGACAGCCCCAGCATTTT
TRBD1 TRBJ1-1 TRBV5-4 - CASSPPGQAEAFF TGTGCCAGCAGCCCCCCCGGACAGGCTGAAGCTTTCTTT
- TRBJ1-4 TRBV2 - CASMLSGTATNEKLFF TGTGCCAGCATGTTATCTGGCACAGCAACTAATGAAAAACTGTTTTTT
- TRBJ1-1 TRBV9 - CASSVWPSDEAFF TGTGCCAGCAGCGTCTGGCCCAGTGATGAAGCTTTCTTT
- TRBJ1-2 TRBV6-5 - CASILTGSYGYTF TGTGCCAGCATTCTTACAGGCTCCTATGGCTACACCTTC
- TRBJ1-2 TRBV28 - CASSLLVQGNYGYTF TGTGCCAGCAGTTTATTAGTTCAGGGTAACTATGGCTACACCTTC
- TRBJ1-1 TRBV12-3/TRBV12-4 - CASRPLSVAEAFF TGTGCCAGCAGACCGCTTTCGGTCGCTGAAGCTTTCTTT
- TRBJ1-6 TRBV30 - CAWSGQGNSPLHF TGTGCCTGGAGCGGGCAGGGGAATTCACCCCTCCACTTT
- TRBJ1-2 TRBV5-1 - CASSIERGSYYGYTF TGCGCCAGCAGCATCGAAAGGGGATCTTACTATGGCTACACCTTC
- TRBJ1-5 TRBV19 - CASSSGGASQPQHF TGTGCCAGTAGTAGTGGGGGGGCTAGTCAGCCCCAGCATTTT
- TRBJ1-3 TRBV12-3/TRBV12-4 - CASSLSSGNTIYF TGTGCCAGCAGTTTGAGTAGTGGAAACACCATATATTTT
- TRBJ1-2 TRBV6-1 - CASSEAFNYGYTF TGTGCCAGCAGTGAAGCCTTTAACTATGGCTACACCTTC
- TRBJ1-2 TRBV9 - CASSVGKSDGYTF TGTGCCAGCAGCGTAGGGAAGAGCGATGGCTACACCTTC
TRBD2 TRBJ2-5 TRBV5-1 - CASRKRGGQETQYF TGCGCCAGCAGAAAGCGGGGGGGCCAAGAGACCCAGTACTTC
- TRBJ2-3 TRBV7-6 - CASSGGGLVSLEGDTQYF TGTGCCAGCAGCGGGGGGGGGCTGGTATCGTTGGAAGGTGATACGCAGTATTTT
TRBD2 TRBJ2-3 TRBV7-2 - CASSRQSGGLGDTQYF TGTGCCAGCAGCCGCCAGAGCGGGGGACTCGGAGATACGCAGTATTTT
- TRBJ1-2 TRBV30 - CAWTGSSYGYTF TGTGCCTGGACGGGTTCTTCATATGGCTACACCTTC
- TRBJ2-2 TRBV19 - CASSISRNTGELFF TGTGCCAGTAGTATATCCCGGAACACCGGGGAGCTGTTTTTT
- TRBJ2-1 TRBV11-3 - CASSLEGRGYSNEQFF TGTGCCAGCAGCTTAGAAGGCAGGGGTTATTCCAATGAGCAGTTCTTC
- TRBJ1-2 TRBV12-3/TRBV12-4 - CASRPDRMYGYTF TGTGCCAGCAGACCCGACAGGATGTATGGCTACACCTTC
- TRBJ1-3 TRBV30 - CAWSTGSSGNTIYF TGTGCCTGGAGCACGGGGAGCTCTGGAAACACCATATATTTT
TRBD2 TRBJ2-3 TRBV5-5 - CASSFLSSGGPSDTQYF TGTGCCAGCAGCTTCCTATCTAGCGGGGGGCCTTCGGATACGCAGTATTTT
- TRBJ1-2 TRBV6-5 - CASSAGYYGYTF TGTGCCAGCAGCGCAGGTTACTATGGCTACACCTTC
- TRBJ2-3 TRBV5-1 - CASSFETDTQYF TGCGCCAGCAGCTTCGAGACAGATACGCAGTATTTT
- TRBJ2-1 TRBV28 - CASRDSSYNEQFF TGTGCCAGCAGGGACAGCTCCTACAATGAGCAGTTCTTC